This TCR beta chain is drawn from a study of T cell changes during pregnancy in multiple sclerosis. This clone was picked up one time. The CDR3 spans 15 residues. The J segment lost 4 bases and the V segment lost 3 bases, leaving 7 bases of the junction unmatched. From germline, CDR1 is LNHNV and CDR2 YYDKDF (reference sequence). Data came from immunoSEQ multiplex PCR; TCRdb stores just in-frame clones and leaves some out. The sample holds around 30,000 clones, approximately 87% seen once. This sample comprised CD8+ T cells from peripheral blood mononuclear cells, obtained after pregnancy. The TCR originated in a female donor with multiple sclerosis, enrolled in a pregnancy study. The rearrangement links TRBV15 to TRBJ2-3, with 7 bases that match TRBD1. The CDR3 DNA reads TGTGCCACCAGCAGGGAGACAGGGCACCCAGATACGCAGTATTTT. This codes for CATSRETGHPDTQYF.